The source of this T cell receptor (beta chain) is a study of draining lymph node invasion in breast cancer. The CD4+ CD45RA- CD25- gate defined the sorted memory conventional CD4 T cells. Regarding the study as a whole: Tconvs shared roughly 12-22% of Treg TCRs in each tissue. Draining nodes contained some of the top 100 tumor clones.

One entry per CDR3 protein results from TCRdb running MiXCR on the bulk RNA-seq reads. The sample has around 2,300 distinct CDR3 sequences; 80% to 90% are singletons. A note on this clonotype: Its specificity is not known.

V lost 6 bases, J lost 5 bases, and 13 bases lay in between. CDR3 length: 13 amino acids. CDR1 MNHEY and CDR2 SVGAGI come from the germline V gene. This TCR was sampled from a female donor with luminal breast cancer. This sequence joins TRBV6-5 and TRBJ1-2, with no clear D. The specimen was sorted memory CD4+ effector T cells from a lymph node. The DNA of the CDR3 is TGTGCCAGCAGCATCATGGACGGGTATGGCTACACCTTC. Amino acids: CASSIMDGYGYTF.